Here is one T cell receptor (beta chain) with its context. Antigen: not known. The assay was immunoSEQ multiplex PCR, and TCRdb's table has in-frame clones only and misses some. The table has roughly 2,000,000 clones, about 94% seen once. The sample belongs to a study of shared clonotypes between healthy human individuals. About the research overall: A couple of women and a few men aged 18 to 49 served as donors. Findings of the study overall: Expectations were that clonotype sharing among donors would be affected by sequencing depth.

Germline loops: CDR1 SGHVS, CDR2 FQNEAQ. The CDR3 has 15 amino acids. Between the trimmed V and J ends, which lost 5 bases and 6 bases, there was a span of 20 bases. Terminally differentiated effector memory CD45RA+ cells were excluded by CCR7 positive selection of CD45RO-negative cells. The sequencing input was naive CD8+ T cells from PBMCs. The clonotype originates from a man younger than 30 in good health. Some clones in this sample may be carry-over from other donors' samples. V and J are TRBV7-8 and TRBJ2-7; TRBD2 is a possible D gene (5 bases). This CDR3 is CASSSGKGSGSEQYF. Here the CDR3 DNA reads TGTGCCAGCAGCAGCGGTAAGGGTTCGGGCTCCGAGCAGTACTTC.